Given below is one T cell receptor beta chain in context. The antigen is undetermined. TCRdb keeps only in-frame clones here, not all; method: immunoSEQ multiplex PCR. There are tens of thousands of clones in the sample; approximately 88% occur only once, and around 2.6% lies in the top ten. The source of the sample is a study of graft-versus-host responses after intestinal transplantation. The CDR3 covers 14 residues. V was shortened by 6 bases and J by 1 base, with 12 bases between the two germline ends. Per germline, CDR1 MNHEY and CDR2 SVGAGI. The chain has TRBV6-5 and TRBJ1-1, with D maybe TRBD1 (6 bases). Source: unstimulated CD8+ T cells sorted from spleen or lymph node cells, taken before intestinal transplant. The source of this sequence is a human donor who received an intestinal transplant. The CDR3 nucleotides are TGTGCCAGCAGGCCCAGACAGGAGAACACTGAAGCTTTCTTT. Residues: CASRPRQENTEAFF.